A selection of T cell receptor beta chains follows, all from one sample in a study of blood T cell repertoires in COVID-19. Generated by immunoSEQ multiplex PCR, the TCRdb table keeps only in-frame clones and is missing some. The data show tens of thousands of clones, with around 80% seen just once and about a fifth held by the top ten. Material: peripheral blood. Every receptor here comes from a human donor in a cohort sampled during active COVID-19. Each CDR3 is given with its conserved first and last residue. Fields, in order: J gene, clone size, V gene, D gene, CDR3 protein, CDR3 DNA. A D gene is named only where the DNA matches it firmly. Size values are once, few and many counts, or a class for expanded clones, and some rows have none.

j_call: TRBJ2-7
clone_size: .
v_call: TRBV30
d_call: TRBD1
cdr3_aa: CAGIPGGQGTYEQYF
cdr3_nt: TGTGCCGGAATCCCCGGCGGACAGGGGACCTACGAGCAGTACTTC

j_call: TRBJ2-5
clone_size: few
v_call: TRBV18
d_call: TRBD2
cdr3_aa: CASSPGLAGSETQYF
cdr3_nt: TGTGCCAGCTCACCGGGACTAGCGGGGTCTGAGACCCAGTACTTC

j_call: TRBJ1-5
clone_size: .
v_call: TRBV6-5
d_call: TRBD1
cdr3_aa: CASSRTGGYQPQHF
cdr3_nt: TGTGCCAGCAGTCGGACAGGGGGTTATCAGCCCCAGCATTTT

j_call: TRBJ2-2
clone_size: .
v_call: TRBV5-1
d_call: TRBD1
cdr3_aa: CASSFDPPGQGTGELFF
cdr3_nt: TGCGCCAGCAGCTTTGATCCTCCGGGACAGGGCACCGGGGAGCTGTTTTTT

j_call: TRBJ2-1
clone_size: .
v_call: TRBV28
d_call: .
cdr3_aa: CASSFRVDEQFF
cdr3_nt: TGTGCCAGCAGTTTTCGAGTCGATGAGCAGTTCTTC

j_call: TRBJ2-5
clone_size: .
v_call: TRBV6-6
d_call: .
cdr3_aa: CASVNRETQYF
cdr3_nt: TGTGCCAGCGTCAACCGGGAGACCCAGTACTTC

j_call: TRBJ2-2
clone_size: .
v_call: TRBV6-4
d_call: TRBD1
cdr3_aa: CASSGDRGNTGELFF
cdr3_nt: TGTGCCAGCAGTGGTGACAGGGGTAACACCGGGGAGCTGTTTTTT

j_call: TRBJ2-2
clone_size: .
v_call: TRBV5-1
d_call: TRBD2
cdr3_aa: CASSRSGGADTGELFF
cdr3_nt: TGCGCCAGCAGCCGTAGCGGGGGGGCGGACACCGGGGAGCTGTTTTTT

j_call: TRBJ2-1
clone_size: .
v_call: TRBV5-6
d_call: TRBD2
cdr3_aa: CASNFGRGYNEQFF
cdr3_nt: TGTGCCAGCAACTTCGGGAGGGGTTACAATGAGCAGTTCTTC

j_call: TRBJ1-2
clone_size: .
v_call: TRBV29-1
d_call: .
cdr3_aa: CSVASRDGYTF
cdr3_nt: TGCAGCGTCGCCTCGAGGGATGGCTACACCTTC

j_call: TRBJ1-5
clone_size: .
v_call: TRBV2
d_call: TRBD1
cdr3_aa: CASSESGTGVQPQHF
cdr3_nt: TGTGCCAGCAGTGAATCCGGGACAGGGGTACAGCCCCAGCATTTT

j_call: TRBJ2-5
clone_size: once
v_call: TRBV28
d_call: TRBD1
cdr3_aa: CASTRLETGAQYF
cdr3_nt: TGTGCCAGCACCCGACTCGAAACAGGGGCCCAGTACTTC

j_call: TRBJ1-1
clone_size: .
v_call: TRBV28
d_call: .
cdr3_aa: CASTLGGAGRTEAFF
cdr3_nt: TGTGCCAGCACCTTGGGGGGGGCGGGTCGCACTGAAGCTTTCTTT

j_call: TRBJ1-5
clone_size: .
v_call: TRBV30
d_call: TRBD1
cdr3_aa: CAWSLDRARNQPQHF
cdr3_nt: TGTGCCTGGAGTCTGGACAGGGCACGAAATCAGCCCCAGCATTTT

j_call: TRBJ2-7
clone_size: once
v_call: TRBV3-1/TRBV3-2
d_call: TRBD2
cdr3_aa: CASSQVWGGGSYEQYF
cdr3_nt: TGTGCCAGCAGCCAAGTTTGGGGGGGTGGCTCCTACGAGCAGTACTTC

j_call: TRBJ1-5
clone_size: .
v_call: TRBV5-8
d_call: TRBD1
cdr3_aa: CASSPGTGVQPQHF
cdr3_nt: TGTGCCAGCAGCCCCGGGACAGGGGTTCAGCCCCAGCATTTT

j_call: TRBJ2-3
clone_size: .
v_call: TRBV19
d_call: .
cdr3_aa: CASSRLGGGTDTQYF
cdr3_nt: TGTGCCAGTAGTCGCCTGGGAGGCGGCACAGATACGCAGTATTTT

j_call: TRBJ2-2
clone_size: .
v_call: TRBV2
d_call: .
cdr3_aa: CASILRTGELFF
cdr3_nt: TGTGCCAGCATTCTACGCACCGGGGAGCTGTTTTTT

j_call: TRBJ2-7
clone_size: few
v_call: TRBV2
d_call: TRBD2
cdr3_aa: CASSLWASGDEQYF
cdr3_nt: TGTGCCAGCAGTCTGTGGGCTAGCGGAGACGAGCAGTACTTC

j_call: TRBJ2-3
clone_size: .
v_call: TRBV6-4
d_call: TRBD2
cdr3_aa: CASSAGLAGGTNTQYF
cdr3_nt: TGTGCCAGCAGCGCTGGACTAGCGGGGGGTACGAATACGCAGTATTTT

j_call: TRBJ1-2
clone_size: .
v_call: TRBV2
d_call: .
cdr3_aa: CASSEQGRDYGYTF
cdr3_nt: TGTGCCAGCAGTGAACAGGGCAGGGACTATGGCTACACCTTC

j_call: TRBJ2-1
clone_size: .
v_call: TRBV7-3
d_call: TRBD2
cdr3_aa: CASSLGTSFGNEQFF
cdr3_nt: TGTGCCAGCAGCCTCGGGACTAGTTTCGGCAATGAGCAGTTCTTC

j_call: TRBJ1-5
clone_size: .
v_call: TRBV10-3
d_call: TRBD1
cdr3_aa: CAVGTVNQPQHF
cdr3_nt: TGTGCCGTCGGGACAGTCAATCAGCCCCAGCATTTT

j_call: TRBJ2-3
clone_size: .
v_call: TRBV7-2
d_call: .
cdr3_aa: CASSPGLTTDTQYF
cdr3_nt: TGTGCCAGCAGCCCTGGACTTACCACAGATACGCAGTATTTT

j_call: TRBJ1-2
clone_size: once
v_call: TRBV6-1
d_call: .
cdr3_aa: CASSDGAGRIYGYTF
cdr3_nt: TGTGCCAGCAGTGACGGCGCGGGACGGATCTATGGCTACACCTTC

j_call: TRBJ2-2
clone_size: once
v_call: TRBV7-3
d_call: .
cdr3_aa: CASSLSYTGELFF
cdr3_nt: TGTGCCAGCAGCTTATCATACACCGGGGAGCTGTTTTTT

j_call: TRBJ2-3
clone_size: .
v_call: TRBV3-1/TRBV3-2
d_call: .
cdr3_aa: CASSQGPDTQYF
cdr3_nt: TGTGCCAGCAGCCAAGGGCCAGATACGCAGTATTTT

j_call: TRBJ1-2
clone_size: .
v_call: TRBV23-1
d_call: TRBD1
cdr3_aa: CASRKQGQGDRKEIINYGYTF
cdr3_nt: TGCGCCAGCAGGAAGCAGGGACAGGGGGATCGAAAAGAGATTATTAACTATGGCTACACCTTC

j_call: TRBJ1-4
clone_size: .
v_call: TRBV30
d_call: .
cdr3_aa: CAWSRQGFNEKLFF
cdr3_nt: TGTGCCTGGAGTCGTCAGGGGTTCAATGAAAAACTGTTTTTT

j_call: TRBJ2-2
clone_size: .
v_call: TRBV11-1
d_call: .
cdr3_aa: CASSSGVGWTGELFF
cdr3_nt: TGTGCCAGCAGCTCAGGTGTGGGCTGGACCGGGGAGCTGTTTTTT

j_call: TRBJ2-1
clone_size: .
v_call: TRBV5-1
d_call: TRBD2
cdr3_aa: CASSSSGGALNEQFF
cdr3_nt: TGCGCCAGCAGCTCAAGCGGGGGGGCCTTAAATGAGCAGTTCTTC

j_call: TRBJ1-6
clone_size: .
v_call: TRBV10-3
d_call: TRBD1
cdr3_aa: CAISVRAGGESPLHF
cdr3_nt: TGTGCCATCAGTGTTCGGGCAGGGGGTGAATCACCCCTCCACTTT

j_call: TRBJ2-5
clone_size: .
v_call: TRBV24-1
d_call: .
cdr3_aa: CATSDLGRGRNQETQYF
cdr3_nt: TGTGCCACCAGTGATTTGGGGCGGGGAAGGAACCAAGAGACCCAGTACTTC

j_call: TRBJ1-2
clone_size: .
v_call: TRBV6-5
d_call: TRBD1
cdr3_aa: CASSRTPNRGRGIDF
cdr3_nt: TGTGCCAGCAGCCGCACCCCCAACAGGGGGCGAGGTATTGACTTC

j_call: TRBJ2-1
clone_size: .
v_call: TRBV28
d_call: TRBD2
cdr3_aa: CASKRGGLNEQFF
cdr3_nt: TGTGCCAGCAAGCGGGGGGGCCTCAATGAGCAGTTCTTC

j_call: TRBJ1-2
clone_size: .
v_call: TRBV28
d_call: TRBD1
cdr3_aa: CASSLPDRDHGYTF
cdr3_nt: TGTGCCAGCAGCCTCCCGGACAGGGACCATGGCTACACCTTC

j_call: TRBJ2-7
clone_size: .
v_call: TRBV11-2
d_call: TRBD1
cdr3_aa: CASSLSAPGTGLSYEQYF
cdr3_nt: TGTGCCAGCAGCCTCAGCGCACCCGGGACAGGCCTGTCCTACGAGCAGTACTTC

j_call: TRBJ1-5
clone_size: few
v_call: TRBV6-5
d_call: TRBD1
cdr3_aa: CASSLTGAWEPQHF
cdr3_nt: TGTGCCAGCAGTCTCACAGGGGCGTGGGAGCCCCAGCATTTT

j_call: TRBJ2-5
clone_size: .
v_call: TRBV7-2
d_call: TRBD2
cdr3_aa: CASSLGPAGGRETQYF
cdr3_nt: TGTGCCAGCAGCTTAGGCCCAGCGGGGGGGCGGGAGACCCAGTACTTC